The rows below give T cell receptor beta chains drawn from one sample of a study of T-cell reconstitution after alpha-beta-depleted transplantation in children. One entry per CDR3 protein results from TCRdb running MiXCR on the PCR reads. The table lists 100,000 or so distinct CDR3 sequences, more than 20% of them singletons, with 20% to 25% in the top ten. Specimen: PBMCs, collected before TCRalphabeta/CD19-depleted stem cell transplant. These TCRs come from a boy aged 2 to 9 with acute lymphoblastic leukemia, due to receive a stem cell transplant. Both conserved end residues are part of each CDR3. Fields, in order: CDR3 protein, CDR3 DNA, D gene, J gene, V gene, clone size. D genes are given only for firm matches. The listing skips clone size in some rows; elsewhere it reads once, few, many or a size class.

CDR3 protein: CASSQATRTGELFF
CDR3 DNA: TGTGCCAGCAGCCAAGCGACTAGAACCGGGGAGCTGTTTTTT
D gene: -
J gene: TRBJ2-2
V gene: TRBV3-1
clone size: many

CDR3 protein: CASSPKTGFLGYTF
CDR3 DNA: TGTGCCAGCAGCCCAAAAACAGGGTTCCTTGGCTACACCTTC
D gene: -
J gene: TRBJ1-2
V gene: TRBV7-9
clone size: -

CDR3 protein: CASSYRRLATNEKLFF
CDR3 DNA: TGTGCCAGCAGTTACAGGCGGCTTGCAACTAATGAAAAACTGTTTTTT
D gene: -
J gene: TRBJ1-4
V gene: TRBV6-5
clone size: -

CDR3 protein: CASSRALQETQYF
CDR3 DNA: TGTGCCAGCAGCCGGGCGTTACAAGAGACCCAGTACTTC
D gene: -
J gene: TRBJ2-5
V gene: TRBV7-2
clone size: few

CDR3 protein: CASSLAKANQYF
CDR3 DNA: TGTGCCAGCAGCTTGGCCAAGGCGAACCAGTACTTC
D gene: -
J gene: TRBJ2-7
V gene: TRBV5-6
clone size: few

CDR3 protein: CASSTTWGNSNQPQHF
CDR3 DNA: TGCGCCAGCAGTACTACATGGGGGAATAGCAATCAGCCCCAGCATTTT
D gene: -
J gene: TRBJ1-5
V gene: TRBV4-3
clone size: -

CDR3 protein: CASGWSGTVSYEQYF
CDR3 DNA: TGTGCCAGCGGCTGGAGCGGGACAGTCTCCTACGAGCAGTACTTC
D gene: -
J gene: TRBJ2-7
V gene: TRBV7-9
clone size: -

CDR3 protein: CASSLFGDTQYF
CDR3 DNA: TGTGCCAGCAGTTTATTCGGAGATACGCAGTATTTT
D gene: -
J gene: TRBJ2-3
V gene: TRBV28
clone size: many

CDR3 protein: CASSDGGRDYISTNEKLFF
CDR3 DNA: TGCGCCAGCAGCGACGGAGGGCGTGACTACATATCAACTAATGAAAAACTGTTTTTT
D gene: -
J gene: TRBJ1-4
V gene: TRBV5-1
clone size: many

CDR3 protein: CATKASGDSTDTQYF
CDR3 DNA: TGTGCCACCAAGGCTAGCGGAGACAGCACAGATACGCAGTATTTT
D gene: TRBD2
J gene: TRBJ2-3
V gene: TRBV24-1
clone size: -

CDR3 protein: CASSLLGPSGSSDTQYF
CDR3 DNA: TGTGCCAGCAGCTTATTGGGGCCTAGCGGAAGCTCAGATACGCAGTATTTT
D gene: TRBD2
J gene: TRBJ2-3
V gene: TRBV7-9
clone size: -

CDR3 protein: CASSVEDLITSGGPGAKNIQYF
CDR3 DNA: TGTGCCAGCAGCGTAGAGGACCTGATTACTAGCGGAGGGCCAGGGGCCAAAAACATTCAGTACTTC
D gene: TRBD2
J gene: TRBJ2-4
V gene: TRBV9
clone size: -

CDR3 protein: CASSGRGPYTEAFF
CDR3 DNA: TGTGCCAGCAGTGGCAGGGGCCCGTACACTGAAGCTTTCTTT
D gene: -
J gene: TRBJ1-1
V gene: TRBV6-1
clone size: -

CDR3 protein: CAWSASLTGGNQPQHF
CDR3 DNA: TGTGCCTGGAGTGCCTCACTTACAGGGGGCAATCAGCCCCAGCATTTT
D gene: TRBD1
J gene: TRBJ1-5
V gene: TRBV30
clone size: -

CDR3 protein: CASSLGVAVYNEQFF
CDR3 DNA: TGCGCCAGCAGCCTCGGGGTAGCGGTCTACAATGAGCAGTTCTTC
D gene: -
J gene: TRBJ2-1
V gene: TRBV4-1
clone size: -

CDR3 protein: CASSRGTGGQPQHF
CDR3 DNA: TGTGCCAGCAGCCGTGGGACCGGGGGTCAGCCCCAGCATTTT
D gene: -
J gene: TRBJ1-5
V gene: TRBV7-9
clone size: -

CDR3 protein: CASSQAFGLNTGELFF
CDR3 DNA: TGCGCCAGCAGCCAAGCCTTCGGACTTAACACCGGGGAGCTGTTTTTT
D gene: -
J gene: TRBJ2-2
V gene: TRBV4-3
clone size: few

CDR3 protein: CASSVSGNTIYF
CDR3 DNA: TGCGCCAGCAGTGTTTCTGGAAACACCATATATTTT
D gene: -
J gene: TRBJ1-3
V gene: TRBV10-2
clone size: few

CDR3 protein: CASSPRRNSGLSYEQYF
CDR3 DNA: TGCGCCAGCAGCCCACGACGTAATAGCGGTCTTTCCTACGAGCAGTACTTC
D gene: -
J gene: TRBJ2-7
V gene: TRBV5-1
clone size: many

CDR3 protein: CASSPSGGGHQETQYF
CDR3 DNA: TGTGCCAGCTCACCGTCTGGCGGAGGGCACCAAGAGACCCAGTACTTC
D gene: -
J gene: TRBJ2-5
V gene: TRBV18
clone size: -

CDR3 protein: CASSWRGTDTQYF
CDR3 DNA: TGTGCCAGCAGTTGGCGGGGAACAGATACGCAGTATTTT
D gene: -
J gene: TRBJ2-3
V gene: TRBV12-3/TRBV12-4
clone size: -

CDR3 protein: CSARPGTSGYEQYF
CDR3 DNA: TGCAGTGCTAGACCAGGGACTAGCGGCTACGAGCAGTACTTC
D gene: TRBD2
J gene: TRBJ2-7
V gene: TRBV20-1
clone size: once